Detailed here is one T cell receptor beta chain. Per the authors' pipeline: Cell counts per sample came from amplifying reference gene primers. Libraries were prepared by immunoSEQ multiplex PCR; TCRdb keeps only in-frame clonotypes and omits some of them. V and J calls and clone size are those listed in that table; D and trimming were worked out from the DNA. The sample comprises approximately 180,000 clones, approximately 85% of which are singletons, and 11% rests with the top ten. This sample was taken from a study of blood T cell repertoires in COVID-19. Study overall: Acute and convalescent COVID-19 samples came from the United States, Italy and Spain. Sample material is recorded as cDNA or gDNA derived from T cells, B-cell-depleted T cells, or PBMCs.

The CDR3 spans 14 residues. CDR1 and CDR2 (germline): MDHEN, SYDVKM. The V and J ends lost 2 bases and 8 bases respectively, with 12 bases between them. The sequencing input was peripheral blood. This receptor was obtained from a human donor with active or convalescent COVID-19. The donor label of this sample is uncertain. The chain is built from TRBV28 and TRBJ1-4, with TRBD1 as a possible D gene (5 bases). This CDR3 reads CASSLGTRGEKLFF. In nucleotides, the CDR3 is TGTGCCAGCAGTTTAGGGACTCGGGGGGAAAAACTGTTTTTT.